Detailed here is one T cell receptor beta chain. Its antigen is as yet unknown. The data belong to a study of T cells in localized non-small cell lung cancer. Study-level findings and limits: The study found T cell clonality highest in uninvolved adjacent lung, above tumor. Heterogeneity remains possible, as sequencing covered one tumor region only. A median around 55 of the top 100 tumor clones appeared in adjacent lung. Higher T cell density in the blood was associated with longer overall survival, whereas higher adjacent-lung clonality associated with shorter survival.

The CDR3 length is 14 residues. The germline gives CDR1 MNHEY, CDR2 SVGAGI. Sequencing used immunoSEQ multiplex PCR; TCRdb keeps in-frame clones, though not all of them. The sample records just under 80,000 clones, around 80% being singletons. V gene TRBV6-5 combines with J gene TRBJ2-5, with 11 bases identical to TRBD2. The J call may be faulty, since TRBJ2-7 better matches the DNA end. This clonotype originated in a female donor of 60 years or more with stage I lung adenocarcinoma. The input for sequencing was peripheral blood, taken before any cancer treatment. In nucleotides, the CDR3 is TGTGCCAGCAGTTCATCCGGGACTAGCGGCGAGCAGTACTTC. It is translated as CASSSSGTSGEQYF.